This record covers a single T cell receptor (beta chain). Its antigen is unknown. Base qualities are missing; no much larger clone stands one base away. Based on the germline V gene, the CDR1 and CDR2 sequences are MNHEY and SVGAGI. V loses 5 bases, J loses 1 base, and the germline ends lie 14 bases apart. The CDR3 has 15 amino acids, counting the end cysteine and phenylalanine. The read is trimmed to its CDR3 DNA, 45 bases read in frame from base 1. These data are taken from a study of control samples from healthy donors and cancer patients (dated by TCRdb to 2019 to 2021). Libraries were made using the immunoSEQ multiplex PCR assay. This is the immuneACCESS table as TCRdb keeps it, with only in-frame sequences that have V and J called. A part of the clones is gone; compared with another copy, unresolved V genes explain less than half, and the rest is unexplained. A total of about 130,000 clones appear in this sample, approximately 94% of them only once. The ten largest account for 1.5% to 2% of the sample.

This chain joins TRBV6-5 to TRBJ2-5; possibly the D gene is TRBD2, per 6 matching bases. Sequenced input: PBMCs. This TCR derives from a man aged 45-65 years with head and neck cancer. Here the CDR3 is given as CASSPGVAAQETQYF. The nucleotides read TGTGCCAGCAGTCCCGGGGTAGCGGCCCAAGAGACCCAGTACTTC.